The present T cell receptor (beta chain) was sequenced within a study of cytomegalovirus exposure and HLA in healthy donors. General observations from the study: According to a later analysis, donors in an Asian-associated ancestry cluster reportedly had fewer N-insertions than the approximately 620-donor mean.

The PCR had 60 Vbeta and 13 Jbeta primers. The protocol was immunoSEQ multiplex PCR, while the TCRdb copy is restricted to in-frame clones and leaves out a portion. This table has under 300,000 clones, about 81% appearing once. V shed 4 bases and J 4 bases; nucleotides not matched to a gene: 10. This CDR3 is 17 amino acids long. Germline V CDR1 and CDR2: MNHEY, SMNVEV (reference sequence). As concerns this clone: Its antigen is still unknown.

This chain connects TRBV27 to TRBJ2-7; TRBD2 agrees at 13 bases. This clonotype originated in a woman in her sixties or seventies in good health and CMV-seropositive. The sequenced sample was PBMCs. The CDR3 reads CASSSLWTSGRGYEQYF. CDR3 DNA: TGTGCCAGCAGTTCCCTGTGGACTAGCGGGAGAGGGTACGAGCAGTACTTC.